This TCR beta chain originates from a study of cytomegalovirus exposure and HLA in healthy donors. Findings of the study overall: Analyses of presence/absence relied on an assumption of roughly uniform sequencing depth across donors. With later analysis, a missense DCLRE1C variant became linked to TCR beta V- and J-gene trimming.

The PCR used 60 Vbeta and 13 Jbeta primers. Assay used: immunoSEQ multiplex PCR; TCRdb lists only in-frame clones, some missing. In the table there are about 140,000 clones, about 79% of which are singletons. Details on this clone: Its antigen is unknown.

With 2 bases removed from V and 8 bases from J, the gap between germline ends came to 12 bases. This CDR3 spans 13 amino acids. The germline V gene has CDR1 SNHLY and CDR2 FYNNEI. The chain links TRBV2 to TRBJ1-2, with D perhaps matching TRBD1 (5 bases). The sequenced material came from PBMCs. The clonotype comes from a woman between 25 and 40 years old in good health and CMV-seronegative. CDR3 sequence (DNA): TGTGCCAGCAGTGAAAGCCCAGGGCCGGGCTACACCTTC. Translation gives CASSESPGPGYTF.